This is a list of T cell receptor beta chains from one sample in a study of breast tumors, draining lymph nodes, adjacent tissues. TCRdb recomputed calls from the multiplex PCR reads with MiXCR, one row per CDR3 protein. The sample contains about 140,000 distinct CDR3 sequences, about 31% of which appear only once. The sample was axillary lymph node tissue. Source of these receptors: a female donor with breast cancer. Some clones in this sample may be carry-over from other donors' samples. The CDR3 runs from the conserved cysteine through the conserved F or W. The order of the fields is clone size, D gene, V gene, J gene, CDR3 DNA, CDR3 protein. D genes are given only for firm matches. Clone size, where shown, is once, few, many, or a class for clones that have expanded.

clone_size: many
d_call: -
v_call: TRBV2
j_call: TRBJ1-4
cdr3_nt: TGTGCCAGCAGTGATATATCAATGGGGTTAGGCGAAAAACTGTTTTTT
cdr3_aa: CASSDISMGLGEKLFF

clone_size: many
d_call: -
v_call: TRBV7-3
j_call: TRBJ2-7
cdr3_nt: TGTGCCAGCAGCCCCCTCTACGAGCAGTACTTC
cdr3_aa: CASSPLYEQYF

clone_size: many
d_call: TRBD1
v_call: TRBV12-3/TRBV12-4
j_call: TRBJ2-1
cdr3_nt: TGTGCCAGCAGCCTTGGGACAGGGCCCCTCTTC
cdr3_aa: CASSLGTGPLF

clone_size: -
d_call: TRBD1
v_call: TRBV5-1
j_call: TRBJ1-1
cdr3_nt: TGCGCCAGCAGCTTAACCATGGGACAGACAGAAAACACTGAAGCTTTCTTT
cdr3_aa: CASSLTMGQTENTEAFF

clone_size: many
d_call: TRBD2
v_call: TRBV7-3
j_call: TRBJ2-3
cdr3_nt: TGTGCCAGCAGCCCGACTAGCGGGGGGGCTTGGTTGACGCAGTATTTT
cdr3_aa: CASSPTSGGAWLTQYF

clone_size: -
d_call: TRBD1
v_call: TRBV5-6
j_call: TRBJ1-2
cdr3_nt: TGTGCCAGCAGCCGACAGGGACCCTATGGCTACACCTTC
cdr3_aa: CASSRQGPYGYTF

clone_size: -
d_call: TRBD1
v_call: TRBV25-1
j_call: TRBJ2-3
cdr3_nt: TGTGCCAGCAGCAGACAGGGGGTCACAGATACGCAGTATTTT
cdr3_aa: CASSRQGVTDTQYF

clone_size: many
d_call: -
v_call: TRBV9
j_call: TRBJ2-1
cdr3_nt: TGTGCCAGCAGCCCGAGTGGGGGTTCGTTCTACAATGAGCAGTTCTTC
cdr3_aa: CASSPSGGSFYNEQFF

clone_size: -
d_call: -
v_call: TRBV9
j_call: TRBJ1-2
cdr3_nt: TGTGCCAGCAGCCCCCGGGAAGGCTACACCTTC
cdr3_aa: CASSPREGYTF

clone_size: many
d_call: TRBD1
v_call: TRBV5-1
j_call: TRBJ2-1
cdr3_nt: TGCGCCAGCAGTCAGGACAGGCCGACGGGGAATGAGCAGTTCTTC
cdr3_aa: CASSQDRPTGNEQFF

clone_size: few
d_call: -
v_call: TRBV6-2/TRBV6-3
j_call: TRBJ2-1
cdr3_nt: TGTGCCAGCAGGAAACAAGTCCCGAATGAGCAGTTCTTC
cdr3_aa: CASRKQVPNEQFF

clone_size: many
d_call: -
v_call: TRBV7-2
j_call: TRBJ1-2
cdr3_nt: TGTGCCAGCAGCTTAGCCGGGGCAGGGCGCACCCATGGCTACACCTTC
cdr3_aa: CASSLAGAGRTHGYTF

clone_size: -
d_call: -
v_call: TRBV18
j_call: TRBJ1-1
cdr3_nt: TGTGCCAGCTCACCGAGCGCCATGAACACTGAAGCTTTCTTT
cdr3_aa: CASSPSAMNTEAFF

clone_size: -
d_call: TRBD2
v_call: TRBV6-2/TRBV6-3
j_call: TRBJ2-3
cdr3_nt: TGTGCCAGCAGTCACTCGAAGCTAGCGGGGGGGAGCACAGATACGCAGTATTTT
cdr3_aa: CASSHSKLAGGSTDTQYF

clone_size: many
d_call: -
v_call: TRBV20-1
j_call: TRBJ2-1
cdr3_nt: TGCAGTAAAACCGGGACTTTCAATGAGCAGTTCTTC
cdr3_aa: CSKTGTFNEQFF

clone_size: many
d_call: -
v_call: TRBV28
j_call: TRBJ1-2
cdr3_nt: TGTGCCAGCAGTACAGAGGGTGGCTACACCTTC
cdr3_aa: CASSTEGGYTF

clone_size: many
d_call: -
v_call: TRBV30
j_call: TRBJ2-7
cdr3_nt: TGTGCCTGGAGTGGATGGCAGGGGACCCACGAGCAGTACTTC
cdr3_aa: CAWSGWQGTHEQYF

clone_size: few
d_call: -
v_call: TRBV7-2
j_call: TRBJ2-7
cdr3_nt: TGTGCCAGCAGCTCACAGGGACACGAGCAGTACTTC
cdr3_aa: CASSSQGHEQYF

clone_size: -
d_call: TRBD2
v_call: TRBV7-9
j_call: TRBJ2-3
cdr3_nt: TGTGCCAGCAGCTTAGTGCTAGCGGGTACAGATACGCAGTATTTT
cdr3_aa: CASSLVLAGTDTQYF

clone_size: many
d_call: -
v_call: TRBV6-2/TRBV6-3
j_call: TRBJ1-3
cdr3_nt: TGTGCCAGCGCCAGGATAGGAAACACCATATATTTT
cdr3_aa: CASARIGNTIYF

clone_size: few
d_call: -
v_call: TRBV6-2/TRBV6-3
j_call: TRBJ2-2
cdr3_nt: TGTGCCAGCAGTCACCCCAGGTCTGGGGCCCTCCGCACCGGGGAGCTGTTTTTT
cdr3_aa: CASSHPRSGALRTGELFF

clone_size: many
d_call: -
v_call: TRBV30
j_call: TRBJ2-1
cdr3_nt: TGTGCCTGGATGGTAGGCAATGAGCAGTTCTTC
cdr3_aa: CAWMVGNEQFF

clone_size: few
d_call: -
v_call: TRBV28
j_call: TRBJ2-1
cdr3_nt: TGTGCCAGCAGCCCACTGTCTGAAGCCGATGAGCAGTTCTTC
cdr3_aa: CASSPLSEADEQFF

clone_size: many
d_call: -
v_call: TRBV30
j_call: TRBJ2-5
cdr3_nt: TGTGCCTGGAGTACAGGAGTACAAGAGACCCAGTACTTC
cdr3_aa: CAWSTGVQETQYF